This is a list of T cell receptor beta chains from one sample in a study of a mutant IDH1 vaccine in newly diagnosed glioma. TCRdb's copy holds only in-frame clones and misses some; the assay was immunoSEQ multiplex PCR. Of roughly 99,000 clones listed, about 90% are singletons. The starting material was PBMCs, obtained from a glioma patient treated with radiotherapy, temozolomide or both. All receptors come from a woman aged 45-60 years with glioma. Both conserved end residues are part of each CDR3. Each record gives: clone size, D gene, V gene, J gene, CDR3 protein, CDR3 DNA. A D gene is named only where the DNA matches it firmly. Clone size is stated in some rows and not others, as once, few, many or a class when expanded.

clone size: .; D gene: .; V gene: TRBV5-1; J gene: TRBJ1-3; CDR3 protein: CASSPGLSDSGNTIYF; CDR3 DNA: TGCGCCAGCAGCCCCGGGCTTTCCGACTCTGGAAACACCATATATTTT
clone size: once; D gene: TRBD2; V gene: TRBV19; J gene: TRBJ2-7; CDR3 protein: CASSIGLAGEAYEQYF; CDR3 DNA: TGTGCCAGTAGTATAGGCCTAGCGGGAGAGGCCTACGAGCAGTACTTC
clone size: .; D gene: .; V gene: TRBV5-1; J gene: TRBJ2-2; CDR3 protein: CASSNTGFSGELFF; CDR3 DNA: TGCGCCAGCAGCAATACAGGGTTCTCCGGGGAGCTGTTTTTT
clone size: .; D gene: .; V gene: TRBV18; J gene: TRBJ2-5; CDR3 protein: CASSPGGSGGTQYF; CDR3 DNA: TGTGCCAGCTCACCAGGCGGGTCCGGAGGGACCCAGTACTTC
clone size: .; D gene: TRBD2; V gene: TRBV19; J gene: TRBJ2-1; CDR3 protein: CASSAQGLAGYNEQFF; CDR3 DNA: TGTGCCAGTAGTGCACAGGGTCTAGCGGGATACAATGAGCAGTTCTTC
clone size: .; D gene: TRBD1; V gene: TRBV18; J gene: TRBJ1-5; CDR3 protein: CASSPRGTGGYSNQPQHF; CDR3 DNA: TGTGCCAGCTCACCGAGGGGGACAGGGGGATATAGCAATCAGCCCCAGCATTTT
clone size: .; D gene: TRBD1; V gene: TRBV7-9; J gene: TRBJ1-4; CDR3 protein: CASSLQGARGEKLFF; CDR3 DNA: TGTGCCAGCAGCCTACAGGGGGCACGTGGTGAAAAACTGTTTTTT
clone size: once; D gene: TRBD1; V gene: TRBV6-6; J gene: TRBJ1-2; CDR3 protein: CASRRPGDRAAGYTF; CDR3 DNA: TGTGCCAGCAGGCGCCCCGGGGACAGGGCCGCTGGCTACACCTTC
clone size: .; D gene: .; V gene: TRBV19; J gene: TRBJ2-1; CDR3 protein: CASTPEGGRNNEQFF; CDR3 DNA: TGTGCCAGTACCCCGGAGGGTGGGAGAAACAATGAGCAGTTCTTC
clone size: .; D gene: .; V gene: TRBV11-2; J gene: TRBJ2-2; CDR3 protein: CASSLGTVGELFF; CDR3 DNA: TGTGCCAGCAGCTTAGGGACAGTCGGGGAGCTGTTTTTT
clone size: .; D gene: .; V gene: TRBV11-2; J gene: TRBJ2-7; CDR3 protein: CASSLGQGFYEQYF; CDR3 DNA: TGTGCCAGCAGCTTAGGGCAGGGGTTTTACGAGCAGTACTTC
clone size: .; D gene: TRBD1; V gene: TRBV6-6; J gene: TRBJ2-7; CDR3 protein: CASRPLGQGAKYEQYF; CDR3 DNA: TGTGCCAGCAGACCTCTCGGACAGGGGGCGAAGTACGAGCAGTACTTC
clone size: .; D gene: .; V gene: TRBV7-6; J gene: TRBJ2-1; CDR3 protein: CASSSGLYLYNEQFF; CDR3 DNA: TGTGCCAGCAGCTCGGGACTTTACCTCTACAATGAGCAGTTCTTC
clone size: .; D gene: .; V gene: TRBV7-8; J gene: TRBJ1-2; CDR3 protein: CASRPQGGYGYTF; CDR3 DNA: TGTGCCAGCAGACCACAAGGGGGCTATGGCTACACCTTC
clone size: once; D gene: .; V gene: TRBV5-1; J gene: TRBJ2-3; CDR3 protein: CASSLGQSRGTDTQYF; CDR3 DNA: TGCGCCAGCAGCTTGGGGCAATCGAGGGGCACAGATACGCAGTATTTT
clone size: .; D gene: TRBD2; V gene: TRBV6-5; J gene: TRBJ2-3; CDR3 protein: CASRLSGRVTDTQYF; CDR3 DNA: TGTGCCAGCAGACTTAGCGGGAGAGTCACAGATACGCAGTATTTT
clone size: once; D gene: .; V gene: TRBV5-5; J gene: TRBJ2-2; CDR3 protein: CASSDRKNTGELFF; CDR3 DNA: TGTGCCAGCAGCGACAGGAAGAACACCGGGGAGCTGTTTTTT
clone size: .; D gene: TRBD2; V gene: TRBV7-9; J gene: TRBJ2-5; CDR3 protein: CASSLVAGGQETQYF; CDR3 DNA: TGTGCCAGCAGCTTAGTGGCGGGAGGACAAGAGACCCAGTACTTC
clone size: .; D gene: TRBD1; V gene: TRBV6-5; J gene: TRBJ2-7; CDR3 protein: CASRTGKYEQYF; CDR3 DNA: TGTGCCAGCAGGACAGGGAAGTACGAGCAGTACTTC
clone size: .; D gene: .; V gene: TRBV28; J gene: TRBJ1-4; CDR3 protein: CASSLGSFGEKLFF; CDR3 DNA: TGTGCCAGCAGTTTAGGGAGCTTCGGTGAAAAACTGTTTTTT
clone size: .; D gene: TRBD1; V gene: TRBV19; J gene: TRBJ2-7; CDR3 protein: CASSIRTGEFYEQYF; CDR3 DNA: TGTGCCAGCTCAATCAGGACAGGTGAATTCTACGAGCAGTACTTC
clone size: .; D gene: .; V gene: TRBV5-1; J gene: TRBJ1-2; CDR3 protein: CASSWDKAYGYTF; CDR3 DNA: TGCGCCAGCAGCTGGGACAAAGCATATGGCTACACCTTC
clone size: .; D gene: .; V gene: TRBV5-4; J gene: TRBJ1-6; CDR3 protein: CASSLAGYSPLHF; CDR3 DNA: TGTGCCAGCAGCTTGGCTGGTTATTCACCCCTCCACTTT
clone size: .; D gene: TRBD1; V gene: TRBV6-5; J gene: TRBJ2-4; CDR3 protein: CASSYDRGPVNIQYF; CDR3 DNA: TGTGCCAGCAGTTACGACAGGGGGCCGGTAAACATTCAGTACTTC
clone size: .; D gene: .; V gene: TRBV30; J gene: TRBJ2-1; CDR3 protein: CAWSVQLSSYNEQFF; CDR3 DNA: TGTGCCTGGAGTGTACAGCTGAGCTCCTACAATGAGCAGTTCTTC
clone size: .; D gene: .; V gene: TRBV5-5; J gene: TRBJ1-5; CDR3 protein: CASSLGGSDMFRGNQPQHF; CDR3 DNA: TGTGCCAGCAGCTTGGGGGGGTCCGACATGTTTCGTGGCAATCAGCCCCAGCATTTT
clone size: .; D gene: TRBD1; V gene: TRBV28; J gene: TRBJ2-7; CDR3 protein: CASSWARDRGRVGAYEQYF; CDR3 DNA: TGTGCCAGCAGTTGGGCCCGCGACAGGGGAAGAGTAGGAGCCTACGAGCAGTACTTC
clone size: .; D gene: TRBD1; V gene: TRBV28; J gene: TRBJ1-1; CDR3 protein: CASSSPGGFAEAFF; CDR3 DNA: TGTGCCAGCAGTTCGCCAGGGGGCTTCGCTGAAGCTTTCTTT
clone size: .; D gene: TRBD1; V gene: TRBV30; J gene: TRBJ1-5; CDR3 protein: CAWSSTGGGNQPQHF; CDR3 DNA: TGTGCCTGGAGTTCAACAGGGGGAGGCAATCAGCCCCAGCATTTT
clone size: .; D gene: .; V gene: TRBV5-1; J gene: TRBJ2-2; CDR3 protein: CASSAGGGAGELFF; CDR3 DNA: TGCGCCAGCAGCGCGGGTGGAGGTGCCGGGGAGCTGTTTTTT
clone size: .; D gene: TRBD2; V gene: TRBV5-6; J gene: TRBJ2-1; CDR3 protein: CASSHRRGNEQFF; CDR3 DNA: TGTGCCAGCAGCCACCGGCGGGGGAATGAGCAGTTCTTC
clone size: .; D gene: .; V gene: TRBV6-5; J gene: TRBJ1-5; CDR3 protein: CASRLSNQPQHF; CDR3 DNA: TGTGCCAGCAGACTAAGCAATCAGCCCCAGCATTTT
clone size: .; D gene: .; V gene: TRBV28; J gene: TRBJ2-3; CDR3 protein: CASSLGGREDTQYF; CDR3 DNA: TGTGCCAGCAGTTTAGGGGGGCGGGAAGATACGCAGTATTTT
clone size: .; D gene: TRBD1; V gene: TRBV23-1; J gene: TRBJ2-7; CDR3 protein: CASSQYPGTGKYEQYF; CDR3 DNA: TGCGCCAGCAGTCAATATCCCGGGACAGGGAAATACGAGCAGTACTTC
clone size: .; D gene: .; V gene: TRBV12-5; J gene: TRBJ2-6; CDR3 protein: CASGPGGANVLTF; CDR3 DNA: TGTGCTAGTGGCCCCGGGGGGGCCAACGTCCTGACTTTC
clone size: once; D gene: .; V gene: TRBV7-7; J gene: TRBJ2-5; CDR3 protein: CASSHPRGPQETQYF; CDR3 DNA: TGTGCTAGCAGCCATCCCCGGGGACCTCAAGAGACCCAGTACTTC
clone size: few; D gene: .; V gene: TRBV6-5; J gene: TRBJ1-5; CDR3 protein: CASRRQALQPQHF; CDR3 DNA: TGTGCCAGCAGGCGACAGGCCCTTCAGCCCCAGCATTTT
clone size: .; D gene: .; V gene: TRBV7-6; J gene: TRBJ2-2; CDR3 protein: CASSLVWATANTGELFF; CDR3 DNA: TGTGCCAGCAGCTTAGTATGGGCGACAGCAAACACCGGGGAGCTGTTTTTT
clone size: .; D gene: .; V gene: TRBV7-9; J gene: TRBJ2-3; CDR3 protein: CASSSLDRSTDTQYF; CDR3 DNA: TGTGCCAGCAGCTCACTGGACAGAAGCACAGATACGCAGTATTTT
clone size: .; D gene: .; V gene: TRBV18; J gene: TRBJ2-7; CDR3 protein: CASSPQDPGYEQYF; CDR3 DNA: TGTGCCAGCTCCCCACAGGACCCCGGCTACGAGCAGTACTTC
clone size: .; D gene: .; V gene: TRBV9; J gene: TRBJ2-2; CDR3 protein: CASSVEQRTGELFF; CDR3 DNA: TGTGCCAGCAGCGTAGAACAGCGCACCGGGGAGCTGTTTTTT
clone size: .; D gene: .; V gene: TRBV5-1; J gene: TRBJ2-2; CDR3 protein: CASSFQGFVNTGELFF; CDR3 DNA: TGCGCCAGCAGCTTTCAGGGGTTCGTGAACACCGGGGAGCTGTTTTTT
clone size: .; D gene: TRBD2; V gene: TRBV9; J gene: TRBJ2-1; CDR3 protein: CASSVGGGRASNEQFF; CDR3 DNA: TGTGCCAGCAGCGTAGGGGGCGGGAGGGCTTCCAATGAGCAGTTCTTC
clone size: .; D gene: .; V gene: TRBV27; J gene: TRBJ1-2; CDR3 protein: CASSDYYGYTF; CDR3 DNA: TGTGCCAGTAGCGATTACTATGGCTACACCTTC
clone size: .; D gene: .; V gene: TRBV19; J gene: TRBJ1-4; CDR3 protein: CASTRTGNFNEKLFF; CDR3 DNA: TGTGCCAGCACCCGGACGGGGAACTTTAATGAAAAACTGTTTTTT
clone size: .; D gene: .; V gene: TRBV4-1; J gene: TRBJ2-7; CDR3 protein: CASSQEERASYEQYF; CDR3 DNA: TGCGCCAGCAGCCAAGAGGAAAGGGCCTCCTACGAGCAGTACTTC
clone size: .; D gene: .; V gene: TRBV20-1; J gene: TRBJ2-7; CDR3 protein: CSAERGYEQYF; CDR3 DNA: TGCAGTGCGGAAAGGGGCTACGAGCAGTACTTC
clone size: .; D gene: TRBD2; V gene: TRBV7-3; J gene: TRBJ2-1; CDR3 protein: CASSSGGTNNEQFF; CDR3 DNA: TGTGCCAGCAGCTCCGGGGGGACCAACAATGAGCAGTTCTTC
clone size: .; D gene: .; V gene: TRBV5-1; J gene: TRBJ1-4; CDR3 protein: CASSLTALGEKLFF; CDR3 DNA: TGCGCCAGCAGCTTGACGGCCCTGGGGGAAAAACTGTTTTTT